This is a list of T cell receptor beta chains from one sample in a study of blood T cell repertoires in COVID-19. Assay used: immunoSEQ multiplex PCR; TCRdb lists only in-frame clones, some missing. Of some 370,000 clones listed, roughly four fifths are singletons. What was sequenced was PBMCs or T cells enriched from blood (not recorded which). The receptors here all came from a woman in her forties or fifties who had recovered from COVID-19. Each CDR3 is given with its conserved first and last residue. The D gene is left open where the match is weak. Some rows have no size entry. The others give once, few or many, or a class for an expanded clone.

j_call	clone_size	v_call	d_call	cdr3_nt	cdr3_aa
TRBJ1-1	-	TRBV5-1	-	TGCGCCAGCAGTTCCCAAGGGGACACTGAAGCTTTCTTT	CASSSQGDTEAFF
TRBJ2-7	-	TRBV19	TRBD1	TGTGCCTCAAGAGACCGGGACAGGGGCTACGAGCAGTACTTC	CASRDRDRGYEQYF
TRBJ1-2	-	TRBV5-4	-	TGTGCCAGCAGCACCCCGGGACTCCTTTTGGGGGACTATGGCTACACCTTC	CASSTPGLLLGDYGYTF
TRBJ1-2	few	TRBV7-9	TRBD1	TGTGCCAGCAGCTTTACCGGGACAGAGATTAACTATGGCTACACCTTC	CASSFTGTEINYGYTF
TRBJ1-4	few	TRBV7-9	-	TGTGCCAGCAGCTCCGACCCCCCAGGGGATGAAAAACTGTTTTTT	CASSSDPPGDEKLFF
TRBJ2-1	-	TRBV7-2	-	TGTGCCAGCAGCTTAGAAGAGGGTTTGAGGAATGAGCAGTTCTTC	CASSLEEGLRNEQFF
TRBJ1-1	-	TRBV12-3/TRBV12-4	-	TGTGCCAGCAGTGGTCAGGGGAACACTGAAGCTTTCTTT	CASSGQGNTEAFF
TRBJ1-3	few	TRBV6-1	-	TGTGCCAGCAGTGAAACTAGTAACACCATATATTTT	CASSETSNTIYF
TRBJ1-1	once	TRBV3-1/TRBV3-2	-	TGTGCCAGCAGCCAAGATCGGAGCCCCTCTGGTATGAACACTGAAGCTTTCTTT	CASSQDRSPSGMNTEAFF
TRBJ1-6	-	TRBV7-2	-	TGTGCCAGCACTAAGACAGGTTCACCCCTCCACTTT	CASTKTGSPLHF
TRBJ2-7	-	TRBV5-1	TRBD2	TGCGCCAGCAGCTTGGCGGCGGGGGTAACGCGGCACGAGCAGTACTTC	CASSLAAGVTRHEQYF
TRBJ1-6	many	TRBV5-5	TRBD1	TGTGCCAGCAGCTTGGCCCTACAGGGGCCCCTCTCCTATAATTCACCCCTCCACTTT	CASSLALQGPLSYNSPLHF
TRBJ1-1	-	TRBV27	-	TGTGCCAGCAGTATCCAGGGAGGATCCACTGAAGCTTTCTTT	CASSIQGGSTEAFF
TRBJ1-5	-	TRBV19	-	TGTGCCAGTAGTATATACGGCGGAGATCAGCCCCAGCATTTT	CASSIYGGDQPQHF
TRBJ1-2	-	TRBV4-2	TRBD1	TGTGCCAGCAGCCCAATCCCGGGACAGGGAGATGAAGGCTACACCTTC	CASSPIPGQGDEGYTF
TRBJ1-2	once	TRBV7-2	-	TGTGCCAGCAGCTTAACGGCTAACTATGGCTACACCTTC	CASSLTANYGYTF
TRBJ1-1	-	TRBV19	-	TGTGCCAGTAGTATGGGGGGGCTGGCGACTGAAGCTTTCTTT	CASSMGGLATEAFF
TRBJ1-5	-	TRBV12-3/TRBV12-4	TRBD1	TGTGCCAGCAGCAGGGGGAATCAGCCCCAGCATTTT	CASSRGNQPQHF
TRBJ1-6	-	TRBV5-8	-	TGTGCGAGCGGCAGGGGAGAATTTAATTCACCCCTCCACTTT	CASGRGEFNSPLHF
TRBJ2-3	-	TRBV19	-	TGTGCCAGTATTCGCCAGGGAGGAGATACGCAGTATTTT	CASIRQGGDTQYF
TRBJ1-2	-	TRBV5-1	-	TGCGCCAGCAGCTTGGGGCGGTTACTAGGCTACACCTTC	CASSLGRLLGYTF